Shown below are 12 T cell receptor beta chains from a single sample sequenced in a study of T cells in Graves' hyperthyroidism and ophthalmopathy. Researchers took RNA transcripts and amplified the TCR beta CDR3 regions from them. Researchers ran a first-round RT-PCR on the TCR CDR3 using the HTBI primer set. TCRdb fed the multiplex PCR reads into MiXCR, producing one record per CDR3 protein. The data hold about 510,000 distinct CDR3 sequences, with around 15% observed a single time. Sequenced sample: blood. The receptors come from a woman in her forties with Graves' hyperthyroidism.

The V gene is TRBV20-1, the J gene TRBJ2-2; 7 bases align to TRBD1. The trim removed 6 bases at V and 1 base at J, leaving 5 bases unmatched. Germline V gives CDR1 DFQATT, CDR2 SNEGSKA (reference sequence). CDR3 size: 14 residues. This chain's CDR3 is CSANRQGNTGELFF. For the CDR3, the DNA is TGCAGTGCCAACCGACAGGGGAACACCGGGGAGCTGTTTTTT.

The rearrangement links TRBV18 to TRBJ1-4, with D maybe TRBD1 (5 bases). There are 15 residues in the CDR3. Germline values: CDR1 KGHSH, CDR2 LQKENI. The V end lost 2 bases, the J end lost 6 bases, and 13 bases lay between the germline ends. This CDR3 reads CASSPGTQRHEKLFF. The CDR3 DNA sequence: TGTGCCAGCTCACCAGGGACCCAACGGCATGAAAAACTGTTTTTT.

V and J are TRBV20-1 and TRBJ2-3; 8 bases fit TRBD2. V was clipped by 2 bases and J by 2 bases; unmatched bases: 6. The CDR3 is made up of 15 amino acids. Germline values: CDR1 DFQATT, CDR2 SNEGSKA (reference sequence). The DNA of the CDR3 is TGCAGTGCTAGATGGGCTAGCGGGTTCACAGATACGCAGTATTTT. It is translated as CSARWASGFTDTQYF.

In this sample, this clonotype turned up many times. The J gene is TRBJ2-1, the V gene TRBV2, with 14 nucleotides matching TRBD2. V gave up 0 bases and J gave up 8 bases; unmatched junction bases: 6. The CDR3 length is 17 residues. Germline values: CDR1 SNHLY, CDR2 FYNNEI. CDR3 in amino acids: CASSEAGTSGRGDEQFF. The CDR3 nucleotides are TGTGCCAGCAGTGAAGCCGGGACTAGCGGGAGAGGGGATGAGCAGTTCTTC.

This clonotype was seen a handful of times. The chain recombines TRBV19 with TRBJ1-5, with D tentatively TRBD1 (6 bases). This CDR3 contains 14 residues. Trimming removed 11 bases at V and 6 bases at J, with 20 bases between. Germline values: CDR1 LNHDA, CDR2 SQIVND (reference sequence). This chain's CDR3 is CAPSKGGHGQPQHF. For the CDR3, the DNA is TGTGCCCCATCAAAGGGGGGGCACGGTCAGCCCCAGCATTTT.

This clonotype occurred many times. The chain recombines TRBV5-1 with TRBJ2-1, with 14 bases fitting TRBD2. V lost 2 bases to trimming and J lost 4 bases; unmatched junction nucleotides: 5. The CDR3 is 17 amino acids. The germline CDR1 and CDR2 sequences are SGHRS and YFSETQ. CDR3 DNA: TGCGCCAGCAGCTTCGGGACTAGCGGGGGAGCGTACAATGAGCAGTTCTTC. This codes for CASSFGTSGGAYNEQFF.

V and J are TRBV3-1 and TRBJ1-1; D remains unclear. V lost 0 bases to trimming and J lost 6 bases, with 5 bases between them. The CDR3 has 12 residues. Germline V lookup: CDR1 LGHDT, CDR2 YNNKEL (reference sequence). The CDR3, as DNA: TGTGCCAGCAGCCAAGATACCCCTGAAGCTTTCTTT. Translating gives CASSQDTPEAFF.

This clonotype was recorded many times. The chain has TRBV20-1 and TRBJ2-3, with 11 bases fitting TRBD2. Germline assignment: CDR1 DFQATT and CDR2 SNEGSKA (reference sequence). The CDR3 is 18 amino acids. Trimming cost V 0 bases and J 8 bases; bases outside gene matches: 16. CDR3 DNA sequence: TGCAGTGCTAGAGATCGCCCTCAAGTAGCGGGAGGGCCGGGTACGCAGTATTTT. It encodes CSARDRPQVAGGPGTQYF.

The J gene is TRBJ1-3, the V gene TRBV10-3, with D hard to call. Germline V gene lookup returns CDR1 ENHRY and CDR2 SYGVKD. CDR3 length: 13 amino acids. V was pared by 7 bases and J by 0 bases, with 7 bases between. The CDR3 loop is CAIKAASGNTIYF. The CDR3 coding sequence is TGTGCCATCAAGGCAGCCTCTGGAAACACCATATATTTT.

A few counts support this clonotype. The chain carries TRBV2 and TRBJ1-4; weak D call: TRBD1 (6 bases). V gave up 5 bases and J gave up 7 bases, with 11 bases separating them. CDR3 length: 13 amino acids. Germline V gene lookup returns CDR1 SNHLY and CDR2 FYNNEI. This CDR3 is CASSTGLGEKLFF. CDR3 in DNA: TGTGCCAGCAGTACAGGGCTCGGTGAAAAACTGTTTTTT.

To note about this clonotype: Mismatch with germline at one junction end may stem from a read error. The rearrangement links TRBV7-9 to TRBJ2-5, with D hard to call. The CDR3 is made up of 14 amino acids. CDR1 and CDR2 (germline): SEHNR, FQNEAQ (reference sequence). CDR3 loop: CASTVSPDQEAQYF. CDR3 in DNA: TGTGCCAGCACCGTTTCACCGGACCAAGAGGCCCAGTACTTC.

With respect to this clonotype: Given a much more abundant clone one base away, this may be a read error. V and J are TRBV11-3 and TRBJ2-2; 7 bases fit TRBD2. Trimming cost V 3 bases and J 5 bases; bases outside gene matches: 6. The CDR3 length is 15 residues. Germline CDR1 and CDR2: SGHNT and YENEEA. CDR3 in DNA: TGTGCCAGCAGCTTGCGCGGGAGTACGACCGGGGAGCTGTTTTTT. This encodes CASSLRGSTTGELFF.